The 8 T cell receptor beta chains reported below all come from one sample, sequenced in a study of shared clonotypes between healthy human individuals. Method: immunoSEQ multiplex PCR; TCRdb's copy keeps in-frame clones and lacks some. Counted here are about 2.4 million clones, approximately 90% occurring once; the ten biggest clones make up roughly 0.14%. Sequenced input: naive CD4+ T cells sorted from blood. Subset: CD45RA+ positively selected. Source of these receptors: a man younger than 35 in good health.

CDR3 sequence (DNA): TGTGCCATCAGTGAGATTCCGGGACTAGCGGGCAACGTCCTGACTTTC. Translation gives CAISEIPGLAGNVLTF. The V call is TRBV10-3, the J call TRBJ2-6; TRBD2 matches at 12 bases. Germline V gives CDR1 ENHRY, CDR2 SYGVKD. The ends lost 2 bases at V and 9 bases at J; junction bases unmatched: 5. The CDR3 length is 16 residues.

A single count supports this clone. This chain uses TRBV7-9 with TRBJ1-4; the match to TRBD1 covers 10 bases. The CDR3 is 14 residues long. J was trimmed by 8 bases and V by 5 bases; bases with no gene match: 5. In germline, CDR1 is SEHNR, CDR2 FQNEAQ (reference sequence). CDR3 in amino acids: CASSRDRGREKLFF. The CDR3 DNA is TGTGCCAGCAGCCGGGACAGGGGTCGGGAAAAACTGTTTTTT.

With regard to this clone: The junction departs from the called germline gene at one end, perhaps through a read error. The CDR3 DNA is TGTGCCAGCAGCGAAGGGACTAGCGGGAGGGTGACCACCGGGGAGCTGTTTTTT. Protein product: CASSEGTSGRVTTGELFF. J is TRBJ2-2 and V is TRBV6-1; TRBD2 aligns across 16 bases. The CDR3 runs 18 residues. Germline V gene lookup returns CDR1 MNHNS and CDR2 SASEGT.

This chain connects TRBV6-5 to TRBJ1-4; no reliable D call. The CDR3 is 16 amino acids. Trimming stripped 2 bases from V and 8 bases from J, with 18 bases between. In germline, CDR1 is MNHEY, CDR2 SVGAGI. CDR3 DNA: TGTGCCAGCAGTTACCGGGGTCCGCCCGGTAAGGAAAAACTGTTTTTT. Protein product: CASSYRGPPGKEKLFF.

J is TRBJ1-1 and V is TRBV6-6, with D uncertain. Deletions cut 4 bases from V and 7 bases from J, with 13 bases between. This CDR3 comprises 13 residues. Per germline, CDR1 MNHNY and CDR2 SVGAGI (reference sequence). CDR3 DNA sequence: TGTGCCAGCAGTTCCCTCGCAGGATTTGAAGCTTTCTTT. Translating gives CASSSLAGFEAFF.

V usage is TRBV2 and J usage is TRBJ1-5; D possibly corresponds to TRBD1 (6 bases). This CDR3 comprises 13 residues. Looked up from germline, CDR1 is SNHLY and CDR2 is FYNNEI. The V and J ends lost 3 bases and 5 bases respectively, with 8 bases between them. The CDR3, as DNA: TGTGCCAGCAGTGATCAGGGGTATCAGCCCCAGCATTTT. This gives the protein CASSDQGYQPQHF.

Comment on this clone: This CDR3 is also generated by other DNA sequences in the sample. The genes are TRBV2 and TRBJ2-1; tentatively, D is TRBD1 (5 bases). Trimming stripped 4 bases from V and 3 bases from J, with 7 bases between. This CDR3 spans 13 amino acids. CDR1 is SNHLY, CDR2 FYNNEI, per germline. The CDR3 DNA sequence: TGTGCCAGCAGTGTGCAGGGCTACAATGAGCAGTTCTTC. Protein: CASSVQGYNEQFF.

The gene calls are TRBV5-6 and TRBJ2-5, with 9 bases identical to TRBD1. The germline V gene has CDR1 SGHDT and CDR2 YYEEEE. The CDR3 totals 14 residues. With V trimmed by 4 bases and J by 5 bases, 6 bases remained unmatched. The CDR3 DNA sequence: TGTGCCAGCAGCCGGGACAGGGCCGGCGAGACCCAGTACTTC. It yields the protein CASSRDRAGETQYF.